This paragraph reports one TCR beta chain. This CDR3 spans 19 amino acids. V was trimmed by 1 base and J by 4 bases, leaving 25 bases between them. CDR1 is SGHTA, CDR2 FQGTGA, per germline. Using immunoSEQ multiplex PCR, the repertoire was profiled, and TCRdb retains in-frame clones only, with some absent. Altogether tens of thousands of clones are present, roughly 86% being singletons, with the ten largest covering about an eighth. This specimen belongs to a study of OX40 agonist ivuxolimab in advanced cancers. Material: CD4+ or CD8+ T cells sorted from blood, obtained in a trial of the OX40 agonist ivuxolimab. The TCR originated in an adult with an advanced solid tumor such as melanoma, head and neck, liver or kidney cancer. The chain recombines TRBV7-3 with TRBJ2-5; D tentatively reads TRBD1 or TRBD2 (5 bases each). CDR3 amino acids: CASSLRGTTSGELRETQYF. For the CDR3, the DNA is TGTGCCAGCAGCTTAAGGGGCACTACATCCGGGGAGTTAAGAGAGACCCAGTACTTC.